This T cell receptor beta chain emerged from a study of T-cell memory formation after mild COVID-19. Study-level information: TCR clusters mostly belonged to single donors. Broader study findings: Of the contracting clones, CD4+ ones lay mainly in CM and EM, and CD8+ ones in EMRA. Clones that contracted from day 15 to 85 had balanced CD4/CD8; later expanders were CD4+ biased. Some clones that responded were present in memory (sampled pre-infection), which suggests cross-reactive memory joined.

This clonotype has a handful of counts. Its antigen is undetermined. Trimming took off 7 bases at V and 1 base at J, with 17 bases between the two ends. Germline CDR1 reads MNHNY; CDR2 reads SVGAGI (reference sequence). This CDR3 is built from 15 residues. TCRdb reprocessed the 5' RACE reads with MiXCR, giving one entry per CDR3 protein. The table records about 130,000 distinct CDR3 sequences, 15% to 20% of them present only once. This chain connects TRBV6-6 to TRBJ2-7, with a weak D call TRBD1 (7 bases). The TCR originated in an adult woman who had mild COVID-19 (a few samples of this study predate the infection). Cell type and time point are not known. The sample consisted of PBMCs or a T cell subset sorted from them (not recorded which). CDR3 loop: CASTPVPGGSYEQYF. The CDR3 region has the DNA TGTGCCAGCACCCCGGTGCCAGGGGGGTCCTACGAGCAGTACTTC.